The 14 T cell receptor beta chains presented below share a single source sample, sequenced in a study of PD-1 and CTLA-4 blockade in melanoma. TCRdb's table, derived via immunoSEQ multiplex PCR, lists solely in-frame clones and lacks some. The sample has about 31,000 clones; about 91% are singletons. Sample: CD8+ T cells from peripheral blood, taken from a patient given anti-PD-1 treatment. All receptors derive from a human donor with melanoma.

V and J are TRBV7-8 and TRBJ2-6; a weak D match, TRBD1 (7 bases). Germline V gene data show CDR1 as SGHVS and CDR2 as FQNEAQ. V was clipped by 5 bases and J by 3 bases, with 20 bases between them. The CDR3 consists of 18 residues. The CDR3 nucleotides read TGTGCCAGCAGCCCCGGCGGGACAGCGGCTAGTGGGGCCAACGTCCTGACTTTC. Translating gives CASSPGGTAASGANVLTF.

The rearrangement links TRBV29-1 to TRBJ2-7; D not resolved. Trimming pared 3 bases from V and 3 bases from J, leaving 6 bases between. The CDR3 extends over 11 amino acids. Germline CDR1 SQVTM, CDR2 ANQGSEA. The CDR3 coding sequence is TGCAGCGTTGAGGAAGACTACGAGCAGTACTTC. Its translation is CSVEEDYEQYF.

The chain employs TRBV10-3 and TRBJ2-5; D remains unclear. Germline-derived CDR1 and CDR2 are ENHRY and SYGVKD. Trimming took 3 bases from V and 0 from J, leaving 11 bases between them. The CDR3 covers 15 residues. The chain's CDR3 is CAISDSGWDQETQYF. In DNA, the CDR3 is TGTGCCATCAGTGACTCCGGCTGGGACCAAGAGACCCAGTACTTC.

This clone has only one observation. The chain uses TRBV24-1 and TRBJ2-2, with 7 bases matching TRBD2. Trimming cost V 0 bases and J 7 bases; bases outside gene matches: 4. The germline V gene has CDR1 KGHDR and CDR2 SFDVKD. The CDR3 has 15 amino acids. The CDR3 region is CATSDLNLAVGELFF. CDR3 coding DNA: TGTGCCACCAGTGATTTGAACCTAGCGGTCGGGGAGCTGTTTTTT.

The rearrangement joins TRBV28 to TRBJ2-3, with 8 nucleotides matching TRBD2. The CDR3 totals 17 residues. From germline, CDR1 is MDHEN and CDR2 SYDVKM. Losses at the gene ends were 3 bases for V and 6 bases for J; bases not matched to a gene: 14. The CDR3 sequence: CASSFFFIGAGDDTQYF. The CDR3 DNA follows: TGTGCCAGCAGTTTTTTCTTCATAGGAGCGGGAGACGATACGCAGTATTTT.

This sequence joins TRBV7-9 and TRBJ2-7; 7 nucleotides line up with TRBD1. Germline-derived CDR1 and CDR2 are SEHNR and FQNEAQ (reference sequence). The CDR3 contains 15 residues. The junction had 8 bases not matched to a gene; V was cut back by 3 bases and J by 3 bases. CDR3 DNA: TGTGCCAGCAGCTTCCGACAGGGAGAGTTCTACGAGCAGTACTTC. Translating gives CASSFRQGEFYEQYF.

This chain uses TRBV2 with TRBJ2-7, with a weak D call TRBD1 (6 bases). The CDR3 is 17 residues long. The germline CDR1 and CDR2 sequences are SNHLY and FYNNEI. Trimming took off 2 bases at V and 2 bases at J, with 19 bases between the two ends. This CDR3 is CASSEKGELGSTYEQYF. The DNA for the CDR3 is TGTGCCAGCAGTGAAAAGGGGGAGTTGGGGTCGACCTACGAGCAGTACTTC.

This clone occurred once. This chain connects TRBV25-1 to TRBJ1-1; D is undetermined. This CDR3 region has 14 residues. Trimming removed 1 base at V and 3 bases at J, with 9 bases between. Germline V CDR1 and CDR2: MGHDK, SYGVNS. The CDR3 protein is CASSEFEGYTEAFF. As DNA, the CDR3 is TGTGCCAGCAGTGAATTCGAGGGATACACTGAAGCTTTCTTT.

CDR3 DNA sequence: TGTGCCAGCAGCGGCCGGGACAGCAAAGTAAGGAACACTGAAGCTTTCTTT. It translates to CASSGRDSKVRNTEAFF. The chain combines TRBV3-1 (or the pseudogene TRBV3-2) with TRBJ1-1, with TRBD1 identical over 7 bases. Germline CDR1 LGHDT, CDR2 YNNKEL (reference sequence). Trimming at V came to 5 bases and at J to 1 base, leaving 13 bases not matched to a gene. The CDR3 extends over 17 amino acids.

V and J are TRBV29-1 and TRBJ2-3, with 7 bases aligning to TRBD2. J lost 1 base, V lost 6 bases, and 4 bases had no gene match. This CDR3 is 13 amino acids long. Germline values: CDR1 SQVTM, CDR2 ANQGSEA. The CDR3 sequence is CSVMGGGTDTQYF. In nucleotides, the CDR3 is TGCAGCGTAATGGGGGGGGGCACAGATACGCAGTATTTT.

The V gene is TRBV30, the J gene TRBJ1-1, with D unresolved. From germline, CDR1 is GTSNPN and CDR2 SVGIG (reference sequence). V dropped 5 bases and J dropped 0 bases, with 4 bases sitting between them. The CDR3 contains 11 residues. The CDR3 reads CAWAMNTEAFF. The CDR3 nucleotides are TGTGCCTGGGCCATGAACACTGAAGCTTTCTTT.

This chain links TRBV19 with TRBJ1-1, with no clear D. Germline CDR1 LNHDA, CDR2 SQIVND (reference sequence). V was shortened by 5 bases and J by 1 base, with 20 bases between the two germline ends. The CDR3 totals 17 residues. CDR3 DNA sequence: TGTGCCAGTAGTTTTCTACCCCCCGGCAACCCGAACACTGAAGCTTTCTTT. Translation gives CASSFLPPGNPNTEAFF.

This chain uses TRBV6-5 with TRBJ2-1; D might be TRBD1 (5 bases). Trimming stripped 6 bases from V and 10 bases from J, with 10 bases between. Germline CDR1 and CDR2: MNHEY and SVGAGI. The CDR3 runs 11 residues. CDR3 in amino acids: CASRGRQEQFF. DNA for the CDR3: TGTGCCAGCAGGGGAAGACAGGAGCAGTTCTTC.

The V and J genes are TRBV7-8 and TRBJ1-5; TRBD1 agrees at 7 bases. J gave up 3 bases and V 5 bases, and 13 bases lay outside the gene matches. In germline, CDR1 is SGHVS, CDR2 FQNEAQ. The length of the CDR3 is 17 residues. CDR3 residues: CASSDSRQGRHNQPQHF. The CDR3 DNA is TGTGCCAGCAGCGACTCCCGACAGGGTCGGCACAATCAGCCCCAGCATTTT.